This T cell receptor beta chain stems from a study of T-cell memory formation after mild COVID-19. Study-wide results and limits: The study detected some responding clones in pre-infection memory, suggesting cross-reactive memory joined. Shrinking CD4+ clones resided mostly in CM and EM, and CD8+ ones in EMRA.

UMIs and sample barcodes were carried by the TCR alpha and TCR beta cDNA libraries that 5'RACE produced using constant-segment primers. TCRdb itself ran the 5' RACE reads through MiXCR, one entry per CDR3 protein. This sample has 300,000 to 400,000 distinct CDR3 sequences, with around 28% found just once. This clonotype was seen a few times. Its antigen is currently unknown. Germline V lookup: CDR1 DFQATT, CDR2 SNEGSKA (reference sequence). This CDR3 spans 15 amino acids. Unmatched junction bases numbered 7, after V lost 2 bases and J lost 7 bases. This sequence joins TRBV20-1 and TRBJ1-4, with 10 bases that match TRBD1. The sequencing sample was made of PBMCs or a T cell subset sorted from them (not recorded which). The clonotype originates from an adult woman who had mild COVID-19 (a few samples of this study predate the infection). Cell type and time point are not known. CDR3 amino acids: CSARRRQGAGEKLFF. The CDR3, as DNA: TGCAGTGCTAGACGGCGACAGGGGGCGGGTGAAAAACTGTTTTTT.